Shown below are 18 T cell receptor beta chains from a single sample sequenced in a study of T cells in Graves' hyperthyroidism and ophthalmopathy. Template material for amplifying TCR beta CDR3 regions consisted of RNA transcripts. An initial round of RT-PCR targeting the TCR CDR3 relied on the HTBI primer set. TCRdb redid the calling of the multiplex PCR reads with MiXCR, one entry per CDR3 protein. The repertoire holds 150,000 or so distinct CDR3 sequences, with just under 9.5% as singletons. The sequenced material came from blood. The source of these receptors is a woman between 18 and 30 years old with Graves' hyperthyroidism that later progressed to Graves' ophthalmopathy.

This clonotype was picked up a small number of times. The chain employs TRBV4-2 and TRBJ1-1; TRBD1 is a possible D gene (5 bases). This CDR3 has 12 amino acids. The ends were cut back, 3 bases at V and 7 bases at J, with 9 bases in the middle. Germline values: CDR1 LGHNA, CDR2 YNFKEQ. DNA for the CDR3: TGTGCCAGCAGCCATGGAAGGGGTGAAGCTTTCTTT. Its protein product is CASSHGRGEAFF.

The chain links TRBV18 to TRBJ2-6; a weak D match, TRBD1 (5 bases). CDR3 size: 14 residues. Germline V gene lookup returns CDR1 KGHSH and CDR2 LQKENI. With 2 bases removed from V and 6 bases from J, the gap between germline ends came to 8 bases. CDR3 sequence: CASSPGAVANVLTF. In DNA form, the CDR3 reads TGTGCCAGCTCACCAGGGGCTGTGGCCAACGTCCTGACTTTC.

There are a few counts of this clonotype. A read error is likely here: a far larger clone is one base away. The chain couples TRBV2 to TRBJ2-1, with TRBD2 as a possible D gene (6 bases). The germline V gene encodes CDR1 SNHLY and CDR2 FYNNEI. The CDR3 extends over 11 amino acids. The CDR3 sequence: CTSSGGNEQFF. The DNA for the CDR3 is TGTACCAGCAGTGGAGGGAACGAGCAGTTCTTC.

This clonotype was recorded many times. J is TRBJ2-7 and V is TRBV29-1; TRBD1 matches 7 bases. V shed 4 bases and J 6 bases; nucleotides not matched to a gene: 9. From germline, CDR1 is SQVTM and CDR2 ANQGSEA. This CDR3 is 13 amino acids long. The CDR3 spells CSVVGIRGSEQYF. The CDR3 DNA follows: TGCAGCGTTGTAGGGATCAGGGGGAGCGAGCAGTACTTC.

This clonotype was recorded at least ten times. The chain has TRBV28 and TRBJ2-1, with 13 positions matching TRBD2. The CDR3 totals 22 residues. Germline V lookup: CDR1 MDHEN, CDR2 SYDVKM. V lost 0 bases and J lost 2; bases outside the gene matches: 16. CDR3 sequence: CASSLWGGGLAGTEFPYNEQFF. The DNA for the CDR3 is TGTGCCAGCAGTTTATGGGGGGGGGGACTAGCGGGAACCGAATTCCCCTACAATGAGCAGTTCTTC.

There are many counts of this clonotype. This sequence joins TRBV20-1 and TRBJ2-3; 7 nucleotides line up with TRBD2. The J segment lost 6 bases and the V segment lost 0 bases, leaving 6 bases of the junction unmatched. CDR1 and CDR2 from the germline V gene are DFQATT and SNEGSKA (reference sequence). CDR3 length: 14 amino acids. Here the CDR3 reads CSARDLRLADTQYF. DNA for the CDR3: TGCAGTGCTAGAGACTTACGACTAGCTGATACGCAGTATTTT.

At least ten counts were recorded for this clonotype. This chain joins TRBV27 and TRBJ2-1; 10 bases map to TRBD2. Germline loops: CDR1 MNHEY, CDR2 SMNVEV (reference sequence). The CDR3 length is 15 residues. The V segment lost 6 bases and the J segment 5 bases; nucleotides outside the gene matches: 7. The CDR3 protein is CASSPTGTSDNEQFF. CDR3 nucleotides: TGTGCCAGCAGCCCAACCGGGACTAGCGACAATGAGCAGTTCTTC.

This clonotype was seen repeatedly, ten times or more. The chain joins TRBV15 to TRBJ1-3, with TRBD1 as a possible D gene (6 bases). This CDR3 comprises 14 residues. The ends were cut back, 7 bases at V and 2 bases at J, with 12 bases in the middle. CDR1 and CDR2 (germline): LNHNV, YYDKDF (reference sequence). The CDR3 loop reads CATTARDTGNTIYF. CDR3 in DNA: TGTGCCACCACCGCCAGGGACACTGGAAACACCATATATTTT.

This clonotype was detected many times. This chain connects TRBV5-6 to TRBJ2-7, with 8 bases aligning to TRBD2. Trimming cost V 0 bases and J 2 bases; bases outside gene matches: 1. Germline values: CDR1 SGHDT, CDR2 YYEEEE. The CDR3 is 14 amino acids. CDR3 sequence reads: CASSLVSGTYEQYF. CDR3 DNA sequence: TGTGCCAGCAGCTTGGTTAGCGGGACCTACGAGCAGTACTTC.

Many counts were recorded for this clonotype. The chain combines TRBV7-2 with TRBJ1-5; the D is unclear. V was clipped by 2 bases and J by 1 base, with 9 bases between them. Germline values: CDR1 SGHTA, CDR2 FQGNSA. The CDR3 covers 15 residues. CDR3 DNA sequence: TGTGCCAGCAGCTTAAGAGGGTGGAGCAATCAGCCCCAGCATTTT. The encoded protein is CASSLRGWSNQPQHF.

This clonotype appeared many times. The chain carries TRBV28 and TRBJ1-2; 9 bases match TRBD1. The length of the CDR3 is 14 residues. With 6 bases clipped from V and 0 bases from J, the junction kept 2 bases outside the gene matches. Germline V gene data show CDR1 as MDHEN and CDR2 as SYDVKM. This CDR3 reads CASRRQGANYGYTF. CDR3 DNA: TGTGCCAGCAGACGACAGGGGGCTAACTATGGCTACACCTTC.

This clonotype has at least ten counts. The chain is built from TRBV6-5 and TRBJ1-2, with D perhaps TRBD1 (6 bases). V was pared by 2 bases and J by 8 bases, with 21 bases between. Per germline, CDR1 MNHEY and CDR2 SVGAGI. This CDR3 is 16 amino acids long. Here the CDR3 DNA reads TGTGCCAGCAGTTACGTGGGGGGGGCGGCTTCGTGGGGCTACACCTTC. Amino acids: CASSYVGGAASWGYTF.

This clonotype was recorded at least ten times. The rearrangement joins TRBV10-3 to TRBJ1-2; 8 nucleotides agree with TRBD1. V shed 2 bases, J shed 7 bases, and the junction held 6 bases outside the gene matches. The CDR3 is 14 amino acids. Germline loops: CDR1 ENHRY, CDR2 SYGVKD. CDR3 bases: TGTGCCATCAGTGAGCCGGACAGGGCGGGTGGCTACACCTTC. This sequence encodes CAISEPDRAGGYTF.

The rearrangement joins TRBV19 to TRBJ2-7; 8 bases line up with TRBD1. V shed 6 bases, J shed 2 bases, and the junction held 12 bases outside the gene matches. Germline V lookup: CDR1 LNHDA, CDR2 SQIVND (reference sequence). The CDR3 runs to 16 residues. The CDR3 DNA reads as TGTGCCAGTAGCGTTAAAACCGGGACAGGAACCTACGAGCAGTACTTC. It is translated as CASSVKTGTGTYEQYF.

This clonotype was counted at least ten times. The rearrangement uses TRBV7-9 and TRBJ1-1; D gene ambiguous. The CDR3 extends over 15 amino acids. CDR1 and CDR2 from the germline V gene are SEHNR and FQNEAQ (reference sequence). V was shortened by 3 bases and J by 4 bases, with 15 bases between the two germline ends. The CDR3, as DNA: TGTGCCAGCAGCTTCTTGGGCCTGGAGGCCACTGAAGCTTTCTTT. Protein product: CASSFLGLEATEAFF.

To note about this clonotype: One base away lies a much larger clone, so this may be a sequencing read error. The V gene is TRBV3-1, the J gene TRBJ1-2; no clear D. The germline V gene encodes CDR1 LGHDT and CDR2 YNNKEL (reference sequence). This CDR3 has 13 amino acids. The CDR3 here is CVSSQNGNYGYTF. The CDR3 nucleotides read TGTGTCAGCAGCCAAAACGGGAACTATGGCTACACCTTC.

This clonotype appeared many times. This chain connects TRBV15 to TRBJ2-5; 11 bases fit TRBD2. V dropped 6 bases and J dropped 0; count of bases not matched to a gene: 12. Germline lookup yields CDR1 LNHNV and CDR2 YYDKDF (reference sequence). This CDR3 is 18 amino acids long. The CDR3 protein is CATSPWGAGLADQETQYF. CDR3 DNA: TGTGCCACCAGTCCTTGGGGGGCGGGACTAGCGGACCAAGAGACCCAGTACTTC.

The J gene is TRBJ1-6, the V gene TRBV20-1, with D possibly matching TRBD1 (6 bases). CDR1 and CDR2 (germline): DFQATT, SNEGSKA (reference sequence). Trimming shortened V by 2 bases and J by 2 bases, and 19 bases separated the two germline ends. The CDR3 sequence is 18 residues long. CDR3 residues: CSARQRDTLGAYNSPLHF. The CDR3 DNA reads as TGCAGTGCTAGACAACGGGACACCCTAGGCGCCTATAATTCACCCCTCCACTTT.